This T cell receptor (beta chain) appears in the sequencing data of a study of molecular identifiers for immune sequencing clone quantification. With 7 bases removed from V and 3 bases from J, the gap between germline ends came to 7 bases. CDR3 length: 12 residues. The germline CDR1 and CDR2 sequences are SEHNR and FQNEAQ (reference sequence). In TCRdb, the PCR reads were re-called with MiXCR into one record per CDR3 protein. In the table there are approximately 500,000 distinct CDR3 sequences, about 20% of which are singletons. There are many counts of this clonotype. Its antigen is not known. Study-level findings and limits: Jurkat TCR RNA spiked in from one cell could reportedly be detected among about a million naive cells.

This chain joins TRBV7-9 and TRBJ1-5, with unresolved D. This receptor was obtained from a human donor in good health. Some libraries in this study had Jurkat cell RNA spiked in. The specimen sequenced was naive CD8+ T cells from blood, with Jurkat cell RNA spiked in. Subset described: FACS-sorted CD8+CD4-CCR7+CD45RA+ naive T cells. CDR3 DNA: TGTGCCAGCACCGACGACAATCAGCCCCAGCATTTT. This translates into CASTDDNQPQHF.